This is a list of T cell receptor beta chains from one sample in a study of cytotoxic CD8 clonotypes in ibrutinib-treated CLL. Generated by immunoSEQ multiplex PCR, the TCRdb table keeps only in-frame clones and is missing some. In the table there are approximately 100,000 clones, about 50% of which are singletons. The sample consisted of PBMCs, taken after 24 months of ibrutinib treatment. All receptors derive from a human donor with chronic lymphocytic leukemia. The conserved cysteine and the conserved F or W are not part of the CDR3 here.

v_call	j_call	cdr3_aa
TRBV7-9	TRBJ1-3	ASSLSGGSGNTIY
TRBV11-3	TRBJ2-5	ASSRSPKGQETQY
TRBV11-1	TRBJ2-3	ASSLGGQGRDTQY
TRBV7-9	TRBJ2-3	ASIQVAGSTDTQY
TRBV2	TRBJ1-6	ASSAGTVNSPLH
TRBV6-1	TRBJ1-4	ASRLGQGGEKLF
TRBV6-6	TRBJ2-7	ASSQPGGTYEQY
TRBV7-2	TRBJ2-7	ASSPGGTRRGEQY
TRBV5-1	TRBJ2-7	ASSLRGDHEQY
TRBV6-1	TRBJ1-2	ASSEEPRKGGYT
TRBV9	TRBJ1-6	ASSVAEGVNSPLH
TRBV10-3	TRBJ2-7	AISESRFLGGAEQY
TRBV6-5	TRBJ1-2	ASREQGGHYGYT
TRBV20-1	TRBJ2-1	SARDSGEQF
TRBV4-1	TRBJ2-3	ASASASGGTDTQY
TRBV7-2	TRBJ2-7	ASSYQTGSYEQY
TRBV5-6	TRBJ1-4	ASSLGGEKLF
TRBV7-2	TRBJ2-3	ASAGSPGFTDTQY
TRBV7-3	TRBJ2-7	ASSLGPKLYEQY
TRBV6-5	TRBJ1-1	ASSQGDTEAF
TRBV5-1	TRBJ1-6	ASSLDPGQGASPLH
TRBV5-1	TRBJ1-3	ASSLGQGPGNTIY
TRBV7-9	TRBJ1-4	ASSLGFNEKLF
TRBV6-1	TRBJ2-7	ASSELSLGSSYEQY
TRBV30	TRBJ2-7	AWSVPLGSGGGPYEQY
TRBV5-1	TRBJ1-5	ASSSGKEGQPQH
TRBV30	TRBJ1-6	AWMATDSSYNSPLH
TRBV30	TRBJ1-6	AWGLTGGNSPLH
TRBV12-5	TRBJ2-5	ASGLGQSQQETQY
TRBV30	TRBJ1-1	AWRETGLRTEAF
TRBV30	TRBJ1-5	AWSRSGRLGNQPQH
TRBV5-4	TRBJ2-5	ASSQMGYQETQY
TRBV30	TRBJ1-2	AWSIGRYGYT
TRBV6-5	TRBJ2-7	ASRFDRDSYEQY
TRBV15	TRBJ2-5	ATSSVTGGIQETQY
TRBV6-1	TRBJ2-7	ASSGRGISSYEQY
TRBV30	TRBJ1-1	AWSGTGAGTEAF
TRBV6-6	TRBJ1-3	ASIAGNTIY
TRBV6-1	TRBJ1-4	ASSAGHRNEKLF
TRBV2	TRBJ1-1	ASSRRWDTEAF
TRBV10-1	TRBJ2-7	ASSELTYEQY
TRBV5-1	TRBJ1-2	ASRGQTDGYT
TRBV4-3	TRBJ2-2	ASSQDSVGLAVVGTTGELF
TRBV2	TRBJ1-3	ASSEGQGLNTIY
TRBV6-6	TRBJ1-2	ASRSDRGLGYT
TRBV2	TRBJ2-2	ASRGTANTGELF
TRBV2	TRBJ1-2	ASTGMRDYGYT
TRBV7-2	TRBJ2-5	ASSTSGSQETQY
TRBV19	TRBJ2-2	ASSTGGGTGELF
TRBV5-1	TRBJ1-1	ASRATENTEAF
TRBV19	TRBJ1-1	ASRTGVGLNTEAF
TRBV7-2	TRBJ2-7	ASSPATGKQY
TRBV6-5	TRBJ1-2	ASSKAQGGYGYT
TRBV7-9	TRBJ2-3	ASSLRTSGEDTQY
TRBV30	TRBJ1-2	AWSPLRGSYT
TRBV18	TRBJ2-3	ASSPTGSRGNTQY
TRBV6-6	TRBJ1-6	ASSYLRDSPLH
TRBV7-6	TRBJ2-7	ASSLGQDILNSYEQY
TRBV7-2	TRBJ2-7	ASSLLGVGYEQY
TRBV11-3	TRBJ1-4	ASSFEGELF